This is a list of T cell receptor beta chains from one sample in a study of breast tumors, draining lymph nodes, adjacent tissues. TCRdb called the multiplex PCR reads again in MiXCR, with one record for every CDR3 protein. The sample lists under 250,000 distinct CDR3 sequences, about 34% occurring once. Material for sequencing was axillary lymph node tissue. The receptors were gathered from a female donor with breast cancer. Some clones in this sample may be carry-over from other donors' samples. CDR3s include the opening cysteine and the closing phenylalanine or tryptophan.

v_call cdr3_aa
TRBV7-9 CADATLAGKNNEQFF
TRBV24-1 CATSDFPAGGYTF
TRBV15 CATSAGTSGRTDTQYF
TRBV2 CASRGGLAGRSDTQYF
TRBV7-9 CASSQGLAGSEEQYF
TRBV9 CASSGTSATGTGSFAGNTIYF
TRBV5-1 CASSPSGPSSGNTIYF
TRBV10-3 CAISDRAPNTEKLFF
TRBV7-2 CASSPLAGVQYF
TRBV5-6 CASSPGTSGIMETQYF
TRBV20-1 CSASPTDRGQPQHF
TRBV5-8 CASTRPGLAGSSTDTQYF
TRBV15 CATSSLSRAGNNEQFF
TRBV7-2 CASSFREVRTDTQYF
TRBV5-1 CASSSGVRASGSTRETQYF